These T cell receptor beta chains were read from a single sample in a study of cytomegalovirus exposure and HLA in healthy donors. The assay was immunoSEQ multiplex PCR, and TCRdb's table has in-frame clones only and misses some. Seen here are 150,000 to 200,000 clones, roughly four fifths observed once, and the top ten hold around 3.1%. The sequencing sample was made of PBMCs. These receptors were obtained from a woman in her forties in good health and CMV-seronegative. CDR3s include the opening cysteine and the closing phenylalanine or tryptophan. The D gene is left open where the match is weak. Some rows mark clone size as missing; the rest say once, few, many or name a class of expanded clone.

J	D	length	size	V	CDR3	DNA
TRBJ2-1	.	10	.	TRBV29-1	CSGGEALQFF	TGCAGCGGGGGGGAAGCGCTACAGTTCTTC
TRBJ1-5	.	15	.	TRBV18	CASSPAAVSGQPQHF	TGTGCCAGCTCACCAGCCGCAGTCTCAGGACAGCCCCAGCATTTT
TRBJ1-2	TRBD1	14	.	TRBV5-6	CASSLALDRKGYTF	TGTGCCAGCAGCTTAGCTTTGGACAGGAAAGGCTACACCTTC
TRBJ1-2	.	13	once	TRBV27	CASSPGGHYGYTF	TGTGCCAGCAGTCCTGGAGGGCACTATGGCTACACCTTC
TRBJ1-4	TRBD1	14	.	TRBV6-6	CASRGNTGEEKLFF	TGTGCCAGCAGGGGGAACACAGGGGAGGAAAAACTGTTTTTT
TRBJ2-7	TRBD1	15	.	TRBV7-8	CASSADRGNSYEQYF	TGTGCCAGCAGCGCCGACAGGGGCAACTCCTACGAGCAGTACTTC
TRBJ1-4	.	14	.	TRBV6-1	CASRRTAANEKLFF	TGTGCCAGCAGAAGGACAGCTGCTAATGAAAAACTGTTTTTT
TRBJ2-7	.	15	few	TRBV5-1	CASSLSGKSSYEQYF	TGCGCCAGCAGCTTGAGCGGCAAAAGCTCCTACGAGCAGTACTTC
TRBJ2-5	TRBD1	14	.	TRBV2	CASSMDRGQETQYF	TGTGCCAGCAGTATGGACAGGGGCCAAGAGACCCAGTACTTC
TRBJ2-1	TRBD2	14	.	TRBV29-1	CSASQRGAYNEQFF	TGCAGCGCCAGCCAGCGGGGAGCCTACAATGAGCAGTTCTTC
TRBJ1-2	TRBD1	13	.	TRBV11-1	CASTLDRGYGYTF	TGTGCCAGCACCCTCGACAGGGGTTATGGCTACACCTTC
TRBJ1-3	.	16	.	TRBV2	CASSEGSYFSGNTIYF	TGTGCCAGCAGTGAGGGCAGTTACTTCTCTGGAAACACCATATATTTT
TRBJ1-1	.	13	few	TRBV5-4	CASRLDTNTEAFF	TGTGCCAGCAGGCTCGACACGAACACTGAAGCTTTCTTT
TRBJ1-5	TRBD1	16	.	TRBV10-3	CAISRQGKNSNQPQHF	TGTGCCATCAGCCGACAGGGAAAAAATAGCAATCAGCCCCAGCATTTT
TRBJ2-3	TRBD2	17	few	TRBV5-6	CASSQGTSGVESDTQYF	TGTGCCAGCAGCCAGGGGACTAGCGGGGTTGAGTCAGATACGCAGTATTTT
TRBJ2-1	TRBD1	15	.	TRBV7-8	CASSLNRDSYNEQFF	TGTGCCAGCAGCTTAAACCGGGACAGCTACAATGAGCAGTTCTTC
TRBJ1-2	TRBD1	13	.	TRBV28	CASSWDRGLGYTF	TGTGCCAGCAGCTGGGACAGGGGGCTTGGCTACACCTTC
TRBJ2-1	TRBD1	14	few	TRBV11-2	CASSLVRGLNEQFF	TGTGCCAGCAGCTTAGTAAGGGGGCTGAATGAGCAGTTCTTC
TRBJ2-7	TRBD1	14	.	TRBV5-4	CASSDRQGAYEQYF	TGTGCCAGCAGCGATAGACAGGGGGCTTACGAGCAGTACTTC
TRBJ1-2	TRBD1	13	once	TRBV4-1	CASSQVTGVGYTF	TGCGCCAGCAGCCAAGTAACAGGGGTTGGCTACACCTTC
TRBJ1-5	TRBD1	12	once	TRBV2	CASTQGNQPQHF	TGTGCCAGCACACAGGGGAATCAGCCCCAGCATTTT
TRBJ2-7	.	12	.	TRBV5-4	CASSLSGYEQYF	TGTGCCAGCAGCTTGTCAGGCTACGAGCAGTACTTC
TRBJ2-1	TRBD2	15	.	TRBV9	CASSVVTGGQYEQFF	TGTGCCAGCAGCGTGGTCACGGGGGGGCAGTATGAGCAGTTCTTC
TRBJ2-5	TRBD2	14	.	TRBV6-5	CASRTGLGSETQYF	TGTGCCAGCAGGACGGGACTAGGTTCCGAGACCCAGTACTTC
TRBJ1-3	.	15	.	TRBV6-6	CASRGPSGYGNTIYF	TGTGCCAGCAGGGGCCCGTCAGGATATGGAAACACCATATATTTT
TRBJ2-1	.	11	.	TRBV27	CASKSWGEQFF	TGTGCCAGCAAGTCTTGGGGCGAGCAGTTCTTC
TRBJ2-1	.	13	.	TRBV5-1	CASSLAKSREQFF	TGCGCCAGCAGCTTGGCCAAGAGCCGTGAGCAGTTCTTC
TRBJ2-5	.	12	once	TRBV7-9	CASSFLLETQYF	TGTGCCAGCAGCTTTCTCTTGGAGACCCAGTACTTC
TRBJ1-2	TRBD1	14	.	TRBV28	CASSFGQGYYGYTF	TGTGCCAGCAGTTTTGGACAGGGATACTATGGCTACACCTTC
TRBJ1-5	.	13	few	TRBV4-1	CASSRGGYQPQHF	TGCGCCAGCAGCCGAGGAGGGTATCAGCCCCAGCATTTT
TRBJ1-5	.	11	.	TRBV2	CASSLGAAQHF	TGTGCCAGCAGTCTAGGGGCGGCCCAGCATTTT
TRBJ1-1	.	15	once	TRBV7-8	CASSLGAGVNTEAFF	TGTGCCAGCAGCTTAGGGGCTGGTGTGAACACTGAAGCTTTCTTT
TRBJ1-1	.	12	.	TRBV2	CAIKQGGTEAFF	TGTGCCATCAAGCAAGGGGGCACTGAAGCTTTCTTT
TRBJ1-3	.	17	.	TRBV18	CASSPPWAGTSGNTIYF	TGTGCCAGCTCACCACCTTGGGCGGGAACCTCTGGAAACACCATATATTTT
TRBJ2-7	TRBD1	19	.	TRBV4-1	CASSQRAGTGGAYAYEQYF	TGCGCCAGCAGCCAGAGAGCCGGGACAGGGGGCGCTTACGCCTACGAGCAGTACTTC
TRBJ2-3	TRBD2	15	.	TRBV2	CASRKGLGPTDTQYF	TGTGCCAGCAGAAAGGGACTAGGGCCGACGGATACGCAGTATTTT
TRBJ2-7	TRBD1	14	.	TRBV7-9	CASSLTGTGDEQYF	TGTGCCAGCAGCTTGACCGGGACAGGGGACGAGCAGTACTTC
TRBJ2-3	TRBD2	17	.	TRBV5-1	CASRPTHSGVSTDTQYF	TGCGCCAGCAGACCAACCCATAGCGGGGTTAGCACAGATACGCAGTATTTT
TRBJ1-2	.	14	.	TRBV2	CASRWTATNYGYTF	TGTGCCAGCAGGTGGACAGCAACTAACTATGGCTACACCTTC
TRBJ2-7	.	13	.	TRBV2	CASSPSPGVEQYF	TGTGCCAGCAGCCCCTCCCCCGGGGTCGAGCAGTACTTC
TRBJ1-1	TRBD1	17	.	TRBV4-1	CASSHPDRGRLNTEAFF	TGCGCCAGCAGCCATCCAGACAGGGGAAGATTGAACACTGAAGCTTTCTTT
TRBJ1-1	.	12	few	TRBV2	CATPGGETEAFF	TGTGCCACGCCGGGGGGCGAGACTGAAGCTTTCTTT
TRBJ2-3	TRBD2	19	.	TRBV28	CASSLRLAGGIKSTDTQYF	TGTGCCAGCAGTCTCCGACTAGCGGGGGGCATAAAAAGCACAGATACGCAGTATTTT
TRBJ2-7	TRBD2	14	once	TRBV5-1	CASSFTSGGHEQYF	TGCGCCAGCAGCTTCACTAGCGGGGGCCACGAGCAGTACTTC
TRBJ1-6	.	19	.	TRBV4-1	CASSQPNFRGSSYNSPLHF	TGCGCCAGCAGCCAACCGAACTTCAGGGGTAGCTCCTATAATTCACCCCTCCACTTT